Listed below are T cell receptor beta chains from one sample, sequenced in a study of beta chain features in type 1 diabetes. The method was immunoSEQ multiplex PCR; TCRdb's version includes in-frame clones alone and lacks a portion of them. The sample carries some 660,000 clones, roughly an eighth recorded once. Material for sequencing was naive CD4+ T cells from blood. The receptor set was obtained from a man between 18 and 35 years old with type 1 diabetes. Both conserved end residues are part of each CDR3. The order of the fields is V gene, J gene, D gene, CDR3 protein. D genes are given only for firm matches.

TRBV9	TRBJ2-1	NA	CASSVGASNEQFF
TRBV30	TRBJ2-5	NA	CAWSGETQYF
TRBV9	TRBJ2-2	NA	CATEGNTGELFF
TRBV2	TRBJ2-7	NA	CASSRSYEQYF
TRBV30	TRBJ2-2	NA	CAWSVPGLTAGELFF
TRBV27	TRBJ2-7	NA	CASKRVDSYEQYF
TRBV7-8	TRBJ1-1	NA	CASSLGGSRAEAFF
TRBV7-9	TRBJ2-7	TRBD1	CASSHGEHGQGATYEQYF
TRBV7-7	TRBJ2-7	NA	CASRSQYF
TRBV20-1	TRBJ2-7	NA	CSAQDYEQYF
TRBV4-3	TRBJ2-7	NA	CASSQGGARFDEQYF
TRBV2	TRBJ1-6	TRBD1	CAMQGEHSPLHF
TRBV2	TRBJ2-3	TRBD2	CAGTGTSGLGGPSTDTQYF
TRBV29-1	TRBJ1-5	TRBD1	CSVEDGTASNQPQHF
TRBV10-3	TRBJ2-2	TRBD2	CAISSGGSTGELFF
TRBV4-2	TRBJ2-1	NA	CASSHLRSYNEQFF
TRBV7-9	TRBJ2-2	NA	CASSFPPQNTGELFF
TRBV2	TRBJ2-2	NA	CASRTGAGELFF
TRBV30	TRBJ2-5	NA	CAWTLGGETQYF
TRBV5-6	TRBJ2-7	TRBD2	CASSTSTSGMYEQYF
TRBV7-2	TRBJ1-4	TRBD1	CASSSLGQLIREKLFF
TRBV9	TRBJ1-2	NA	CASSVEADHYGYTF
TRBV7-2	TRBJ2-3	NA	CASSFGLPSDTQYF
TRBV6-1	TRBJ2-5	NA	CASSPREQETQYF
TRBV28	TRBJ2-1	TRBD2	CASSLGLAQAWDEQFF
TRBV28	TRBJ2-6	NA	CASSLSSSGANVLTF
TRBV5-1	TRBJ2-5	TRBD2	CASSPSLAEETQYF
TRBV29-1	TRBJ2-7	NA	CSVLSSPYEQYF
TRBV7-2	TRBJ1-2	TRBD1	CASSPGTGRLFYGYTF
TRBV7-9	TRBJ1-1	TRBD1	CASSSGTGWEAFF
TRBV18	TRBJ2-7	TRBD1	CASSPRAGGSYEQYF